This TCR beta chain was obtained from a study of control samples from healthy donors and cancer patients. Generated by immunoSEQ multiplex PCR, the TCRdb table keeps only in-frame clones and is missing some. The profile shows roughly 370,000 clones, 75% to 95% of them singletons. Trimming removed 1 base from V and 1 base from J; junction bases left unmatched: 0. Germline V CDR1 and CDR2: MNHEY, SMNVEV (reference sequence). CDR3 length equals 15 residues. The sequence was obtained from a man aged 40-49 years with head and neck cancer. Material for sequencing was PBMCs. The V call is TRBV27, the J call TRBJ2-3; TRBD1 matches 9 bases. The CDR3 reads CASSLWTGGTDTQYF. The CDR3 region has the DNA TGTGCCAGCAGTTTATGGACAGGGGGCACAGATACGCAGTATTTT.